The T cell receptor (beta chain) under discussion was sequenced for a study of CD8 T cells in ankylosing spondylitis (TCRdb year 2017). Broadly, across the study: The study profiled T cell receptor beta repertoires in healthy donors and ankylosing spondylitis patients to find disease-linked TCR variants. In total, the full study cohort was made up of 85 to 140 healthy donors and roughly 27 ankylosing spondylitis patients. Peripheral blood samples were taken, and synovial fluid was additionally collected from ankylosing spondylitis patients.

Including the terminal cysteine and phenylalanine, the CDR3 comprises 13 residues. The kept DNA is CDR3 alone, 39 bases in frame from the first base. The germline V gene (reference sequence) yields SEHNR for CDR1 and FQNEAQ for CDR2. Sequencing was carried out with an Illumina HiSeq 2500. Quantitative 5'-RACE with molecular barcodes was used to prepare TCR beta libraries. The study's own analysis went as follows. A new computational method based on a probabilistic model of VDJ rearrangement was used to identify disease-linked TCR variants. Starting from the raw public reads, TCRdb applied fastp trimming at Q25, assembled clones with MiXCR and retained in-frame beta chains. Under each unique CDR3 protein, matching rows form one entry showing the most common genes and DNA. TCRdb's processing, not the study's, gives the V and J calls here. A total of about 420,000 distinct CDR3 sequences appear in this sample, around 20% of them only once. The ten largest clones take up approximately 15% of the sample.

A remark on this clonotype: Which antigen it targets is not known. One end of the junction is discordant with germline, which a read error may explain.

Findings and caveats that apply to the study as a whole: The disease-linked clones were reported to be significantly enriched in matched synovial fluid samples from ankylosing spondylitis patients. A CD8+ phenotype was shown by the disease-linked clones, which were found at relatively low frequencies in peripheral blood. Blood from ankylosing spondylitis patients appeared to be characterized by a TCR beta motif made up of fewer than ten highly homologous amino acid variants. Some TCR beta motif variants had previously been reported in synovial fluid and blood of reactive arthritis patients, which suggested common disease-initiation mechanisms.

This clonotype originated in a male donor with ankylosing spondylitis. The sequence links TRBV7-9 to TRBJ1-1; TRBD1 lines up with 8 middle nucleotides. The source material was blood, either unsorted or a sorted T cell fraction (not recorded which). The nucleotides are TGTGCCAGCAGCCGACAGGGGAATACTGAAGTTTTCTTT. This translates into CASSRQGNTEVFF. The CDR3 plus the reference TRBV7-9 and TRBJ1-1 genes for the other parts give the full variable domain: DTGVSQNPRHKITKRGQNVTFRCDPISEHNRLYWYRQTLGQGPEFLTYFQNEAQLEKSRLLSDRFSAERPKGSFSTLEIQRTEQGDSAMYLCASSRQGNTEVFFGQGTRLTVV.